This entry lists 20 T cell receptor beta chains sequenced from one sample in a study of CD8+ T cells in alopecia areata. RNA was isolated and reverse transcribed to cDNA, the sequencing template. Sequenced by immunoSEQ multiplex PCR; TCRdb stores in-frame clones only, minus some. The sample has hundreds of thousands of clones, approximately 61% seen once. Sample: CD4+ T cells sorted from blood, taken at week 0. These receptors were obtained from a human donor with alopecia areata.

This clone was counted at least ten times. J is TRBJ2-5 and V is TRBV6-6, with 8 bases aligning to TRBD1. The length of the CDR3 is 13 residues. Per the germline V gene, CDR1 is MNHNY and CDR2 is SVGAGI (reference sequence). Trimming cost V 5 bases and J 5 bases; bases outside gene matches: 4. The CDR3 loop reads CASSAGTGETQYF. The CDR3 DNA is TGTGCCAGCAGTGCGGGGACAGGCGAGACCCAGTACTTC.

The chain has TRBV7-2 and TRBJ1-6; the D gene is possibly TRBD1 (6 bases). CDR1 is SGHTA, CDR2 FQGNSA, per germline. The V and J ends lost 0 bases and 15 bases respectively, with 15 bases between them. This CDR3 is built from 14 residues. As DNA, the CDR3 is TGTGCCAGCAGCTTAGCCCTAAAAGGGGGTCACCTCCACTTT. It is translated as CASSLALKGGHLHF.

V gene TRBV5-6 combines with J gene TRBJ2-7, with D perhaps assigned TRBD1 or TRBD2 (5 bases each). Trimming took off 3 bases at V and 5 bases at J, with 18 bases between the two ends. Per the germline V gene, CDR1 is SGHDT and CDR2 is YYEEEE. This CDR3 is built from 15 residues. CDR3 nucleotide sequence: TGTGCCAGCAGCTACCGGGGCTACCCCGGGGACGAGCAGTACTTC. This sequence encodes CASSYRGYPGDEQYF.

For this clone: Different DNA sequences within this sample yield the same CDR3. DNA of the CDR3: TGTGCCTGGAGAGCGGGGGGACCGTACAATGAGCAGTTCTTC. Translating it yields CAWRAGGPYNEQFF. This chain uses TRBV30 with TRBJ2-1; 9 nucleotides match TRBD2. The ends lost 3 bases at V and 4 bases at J; junction bases unmatched: 4. This CDR3 is 14 amino acids long. The V gene's germline CDR1 is GTSNPN and CDR2 SVGIG (reference sequence).

The V and J genes are TRBV5-1 and TRBJ1-1; a possible D gene is TRBD1 (6 bases). Looked up from germline, CDR1 is SGHRS and CDR2 is YFSETQ. The CDR3 runs to 16 residues. V gave up 4 bases and J gave up 1 base, with 17 bases separating them. The CDR3 loop reads CASSLGASGANTEAFF. DNA for the CDR3: TGCGCCAGCAGCCTGGGGGCTTCGGGTGCGAACACTGAAGCTTTCTTT. Variable domain in full (rest from reference TRBV5-1 and TRBJ1-1): KAGVTQTPRYLIKTRGQQVTLSCSPISGHRSVSWYQQTPGQGLQFLFEYFSETQRNKGNFPGRFSGRQFSNSRSEMNVSTLELGDSALYLCASSLGASGANTEAFFGQGTRLTVV.

The chain links TRBV9 to TRBJ1-2; no firm D call. V gave up 0 bases and J gave up 10 bases, with 7 bases separating them. The CDR3 runs 11 residues. The germline gives CDR1 SGDLS, CDR2 YYNGEE. Written as DNA, the CDR3 is TGTGCCAGCAGCGTAGGATCTACCTACACCTTC. Residues: CASSVGSTYTF.

The chain joins TRBV11-2 to TRBJ2-2, with TRBD1 matching 10 bases. Germline loops: CDR1 SGHAT, CDR2 FQNNGV. This CDR3 has 14 residues. After removal of 4 bases from V and 7 bases from J, the junction contained 3 bases not matched to a gene. CDR3 in amino acids: CASSYGTGDGELFF. The DNA for the CDR3 is TGTGCCAGCAGCTATGGGACAGGGGACGGGGAGCTGTTTTTT.

The gene calls are TRBV11-1 and TRBJ1-6, with D maybe TRBD1 (5 bases). The CDR3 runs to 15 residues. Trimming stripped 5 bases from V and 4 bases from J, with 12 bases between. CDR1 and CDR2 (germline): SGHAT, FQDESV (reference sequence). The CDR3 protein is CASSPSRQYNSPLHF. The DNA of the CDR3 is TGTGCCAGCAGCCCATCGCGACAGTATAATTCACCCCTCCACTTT.

The rearrangement links TRBV2 to TRBJ2-4, with 8 bases identical to TRBD2. This CDR3 comprises 14 residues. With V trimmed by 8 bases and J by 9 bases, 12 bases remained unmatched. CDR1 is SNHLY and CDR2 is FYNNEI in the germline V gene. CDR3 nucleotide sequence: TGTGCCAGCGGGAGCGGGGGACGCCGTGGCATTCAGTACTTC. This gives the protein CASGSGGRRGIQYF.

The CDR3 spells CASGRPRGTDTQYF. The CDR3 nucleotides read TGTGCCAGCGGGAGGCCACGGGGCACAGATACGCAGTATTTT. The chain uses TRBV2 and TRBJ2-3; a possible D gene is TRBD2 (6 bases). There are 14 residues in the CDR3. CDR1 is SNHLY, CDR2 FYNNEI, per germline. V was pared by 8 bases and J by 1 base, with 13 bases between.

The chain uses TRBV5-1 and TRBJ2-5, with a tentative D call TRBD1 (6 bases). CDR3 length equals 13 residues. The V end lost 3 bases, the J end lost 5 bases, and 11 bases lay between the germline ends. The germline V gene has CDR1 SGHRS and CDR2 YFSETQ. In DNA form, the CDR3 reads TGCGCCAGCAGCTCCACAGGGTGGGAGACCCAGTACTTC. Protein: CASSSTGWETQYF.

The gene calls are TRBV2 and TRBJ2-5, with D hard to call. V shed 4 bases and J shed 5 bases, with 11 bases lying between them. The CDR3 length is 13 residues. The germline gives CDR1 SNHLY, CDR2 FYNNEI. CDR3 amino acids: CASSGYPQETQYF. Here the CDR3 DNA reads TGTGCCAGCAGTGGTTACCCCCAGGAGACCCAGTACTTC.

This rearrangement joins TRBV29-1 to TRBJ1-3; perhaps TRBD1 as D (6 bases). The CDR3 has 12 amino acids. V dropped 6 bases and J dropped 4 bases, with 10 bases sitting between them. Germline V gene sequence: CDR1 SQVTM, CDR2 ANQGSEA. The CDR3 protein is CSVGQLGNTIYF. For the CDR3, the DNA is TGCAGCGTCGGACAGTTAGGAAACACCATATATTTT.

The CDR3 DNA is TGTGCCAGCAGCCTAGGGACAGGACAGTCACCCCTCCACTTT. Translating gives CASSLGTGQSPLHF. The V call is TRBV7-3, the J call TRBJ1-6; 8 nucleotides match TRBD1. Losses at the gene ends were 5 bases for V and 10 bases for J; bases not matched to a gene: 7. This CDR3 spans 14 amino acids. CDR1 is SGHTA, CDR2 FQGTGA, per germline.

The table lists this clone with a few counts. The V and J genes are TRBV2 and TRBJ2-2; a possible D gene is TRBD1 (5 bases). The CDR3 is 13 amino acids. The germline V gene encodes CDR1 SNHLY and CDR2 FYNNEI. The ends were cut back, 4 bases at V and 5 bases at J, with 8 bases in the middle. CDR3 sequence: CASSVQGTGELFF. The CDR3 bases are TGTGCCAGCAGTGTCCAGGGTACCGGGGAGCTGTTTTTT.

J is TRBJ2-1 and V is TRBV5-4; 11 nucleotides match TRBD2. The germline V gene has CDR1 SGHNT and CDR2 YYREEE (reference sequence). The CDR3 length is 15 residues. The junction had 7 bases not matched to a gene; V was cut back by 4 bases and J by 7 bases. For the CDR3, the DNA is TGTGCCAGCAGCCCGAGGGCTAGCGGGGGGAATGAGCAGTTCTTC. Its translation: CASSPRASGGNEQFF.

CDR3 in amino acids: CAWSARQWAFF. The CDR3 DNA is TGTGCCTGGAGTGCCCGGCAGTGGGCTTTCTTT. V gene TRBV30 combines with J gene TRBJ1-1; D gene uncertain. The CDR3 has 11 amino acids. Germline lookup yields CDR1 GTSNPN and CDR2 SVGIG (reference sequence). V gave up 1 base and J gave up 11 bases, with 11 bases separating them.

This clone has a handful of counts. The chain couples TRBV2 to TRBJ1-2, with 8 positions matching TRBD1. Per the germline V gene, CDR1 is SNHLY and CDR2 is FYNNEI. Trimming took 6 bases from V and 5 from J; bases not matched to a gene: 5. The CDR3 extends over 13 amino acids. The CDR3 DNA reads TGTGCCAGCAGCGCGGGACAGGTTTATGGCTACACCTTC. Its protein is CASSAGQVYGYTF.

This clone has only a few counts. The rearrangement links TRBV29-1 to TRBJ2-3; 8 bases match TRBD2. This CDR3 is 14 amino acids long. Trimming removed 6 bases from V and 3 bases from J; junction bases left unmatched: 8. Germline lookup yields CDR1 SQVTM and CDR2 ANQGSEA. The CDR3 nucleotides are TGCAGCGTGGCTGGCGGGGGGACTACAGATACGCAGTATTTT. Translated: CSVAGGGTTDTQYF.

The rearrangement uses TRBV7-2 and TRBJ1-4, with D hard to call. Looked up from germline, CDR1 is SGHTA and CDR2 is FQGNSA. The ends were cut back, 10 bases at V and 10 bases at J, with 19 bases in the middle. The CDR3 extends over 13 amino acids. The CDR3 loop is CATSSRPLGKLFF. DNA for the CDR3: TGTGCCACCTCGTCCAGGCCCCTGGGAAAACTGTTTTTT.